These T cell receptor beta chains were read from a single sample in a study of OX40 agonist ivuxolimab in advanced cancers. The data were produced by immunoSEQ multiplex PCR, yet TCRdb's version contains in-frame clones alone and is incomplete. The table lists about 50,000 clones, roughly 78% of them singletons, with 1.5% to 2% in the top ten. The sample was CD4+ or CD8+ T cells sorted from blood, taken in a trial of the OX40 agonist ivuxolimab. These receptors were taken from an adult with an advanced solid tumor such as melanoma, head and neck, liver or kidney cancer. Both conserved end residues are part of each CDR3. The order of the fields is V gene, D gene, clone size, J gene, CDR3 protein, CDR3 DNA. The D gene is left open where the match is weak. Expanded clones get a size class; other rows say once, few or many, or leave the size out.

V: TRBV5-6; D: TRBD1; size: -; J: TRBJ1-4; CDR3: CASSLYRGLGEKLFF; DNA: TGTGCCAGCAGCTTATACAGGGGGCTAGGCGAAAAACTGTTTTTT
V: TRBV7-3; D: -; size: -; J: TRBJ2-3; CDR3: CASSLTGVQDTQYF; DNA: TGTGCCAGCAGCTTAACGGGCGTCCAAGATACGCAGTATTTT
V: TRBV7-2; D: -; size: -; J: TRBJ2-5; CDR3: CASRQRAAVEETQYF; DNA: TGTGCCAGCAGACAGAGGGCGGCAGTTGAAGAGACCCAGTACTTC
V: TRBV7-2; D: TRBD1; size: -; J: TRBJ2-7; CDR3: CASSLGGTVPYEQYF; DNA: TGTGCCAGCAGCTTAGGAGGGACAGTACCCTACGAGCAGTACTTC
V: TRBV25-1; D: TRBD2; size: few; J: TRBJ2-5; CDR3: CASSTLAGRGPQETQYF; DNA: TGTGCCAGCAGTACTCTAGCGGGGAGAGGACCGCAAGAGACCCAGTACTTC
V: TRBV12-5; D: TRBD1; size: -; J: TRBJ2-5; CDR3: CASGAGTGKGETQYF; DNA: TGTGCTAGTGGTGCCGGGACAGGTAAAGGGGAGACCCAGTACTTC
V: TRBV19; D: -; size: -; J: TRBJ1-1; CDR3: CASSLRLNTEAFF; DNA: TGTGCCAGTAGTCTTCGGTTGAACACTGAAGCTTTCTTT
V: TRBV2; D: -; size: -; J: TRBJ2-3; CDR3: CASKGIGGDTQYF; DNA: TGTGCCAGCAAGGGGATAGGGGGGGATACGCAGTATTTT
V: TRBV11-1; D: TRBD1; size: -; J: TRBJ1-6; CDR3: CASSLTGGRNSPLHF; DNA: TGTGCCAGCAGCTTAACAGGGGGCCGGAATTCACCCCTCCACTTT
V: TRBV7-8; D: TRBD1; size: -; J: TRBJ1-4; CDR3: CASSLVPGQGVEKLFF; DNA: TGTGCCAGCAGCTTAGTCCCGGGACAGGGGGTGGAAAAACTGTTTTTT
V: TRBV7-8; D: -; size: -; J: TRBJ1-3; CDR3: CASSLVDSGNTIYF; DNA: TGTGCCAGCAGCTTGGTGGACTCTGGAAACACCATATATTTT
V: TRBV6-5; D: TRBD2; size: -; J: TRBJ2-7; CDR3: CASSDGRDGSYEQYF; DNA: TGTGCCAGCAGCGACGGGAGGGACGGCTCCTACGAGCAGTACTTC
V: TRBV4-3; D: -; size: -; J: TRBJ2-1; CDR3: CASSQAPRNYNEQFF; DNA: TGCGCCAGCAGCCAAGCACCTCGGAACTACAATGAGCAGTTCTTC
V: TRBV29-1; D: -; size: -; J: TRBJ2-7; CDR3: CSVVGGGEQYF; DNA: TGCAGCGTTGTGGGGGGTGGCGAGCAGTACTTC
V: TRBV6-5; D: -; size: -; J: TRBJ1-2; CDR3: CASSYDSSYGYTF; DNA: TGTGCCAGCAGTTACGATTCCTCCTATGGCTACACCTTC
V: TRBV11-1; D: TRBD1; size: once; J: TRBJ1-2; CDR3: CASSPAWDRLYGYTF; DNA: TGTGCCAGCAGCCCCGCCTGGGACAGACTCTACGGCTACACCTTC
V: TRBV5-8; D: -; size: -; J: TRBJ2-3; CDR3: CASSFRSGGTDTQYF; DNA: TGTGCCAGCAGCTTTCGATCCGGGGGCACAGATACGCAGTATTTT
V: TRBV19; D: TRBD1; size: -; J: TRBJ1-6; CDR3: CASSTRGQTYNSPLHF; DNA: TGTGCCAGTAGTACCAGGGGACAGACCTATAATTCACCCCTCCACTTT
V: TRBV4-1; D: TRBD1; size: -; J: TRBJ1-1; CDR3: CASSQGSGRGRLKTEAFF; DNA: TGCGCCAGCAGCCAGGGATCTGGCAGGGGGCGTCTTAAAACTGAAGCTTTCTTT
V: TRBV11-2; D: -; size: -; J: TRBJ2-2; CDR3: CASSLTLGSGELFF; DNA: TGTGCCAGCAGCTTAACTCTGGGGTCCGGGGAGCTGTTTTTT
V: TRBV7-8; D: TRBD1; size: -; J: TRBJ2-1; CDR3: CASSPRDRQYSYNEQFF; DNA: TGTGCCAGCAGCCCCCGGGACAGGCAGTACTCCTACAATGAGCAGTTCTTC
V: TRBV11-2; D: TRBD2; size: few; J: TRBJ2-7; CDR3: CASSSGGAYEQYF; DNA: TGTGCCAGCTCTAGCGGGGGGGCCTACGAGCAGTACTTC
V: TRBV7-2; D: -; size: -; J: TRBJ2-2; CDR3: CASSLKNTGELFF; DNA: TGTGCCAGCAGCTTAAAGAACACCGGGGAGCTGTTTTTT
V: TRBV7-9; D: -; size: -; J: TRBJ1-1; CDR3: CASSLSTVNTEAFF; DNA: TGTGCCAGCAGCTTAAGTACGGTGAACACTGAAGCTTTCTTT
V: TRBV10-3; D: TRBD1; size: -; J: TRBJ2-1; CDR3: CAISEDVFGQGYTNEQFF; DNA: TGTGCCATCAGTGAGGATGTATTTGGACAGGGGTATACGAATGAGCAGTTCTTC
V: TRBV5-4; D: TRBD1; size: -; J: TRBJ1-1; CDR3: CASSLAKGARDEAFF; DNA: TGTGCCAGCAGCTTGGCCAAGGGGGCGCGGGATGAAGCTTTCTTT
V: TRBV18; D: -; size: -; J: TRBJ1-2; CDR3: CASTSFSDSDGYTF; DNA: TGTGCCAGCACATCCTTCAGTGACTCCGATGGCTACACCTTC
V: TRBV7-2; D: -; size: -; J: TRBJ1-4; CDR3: CASSLDGVREKLFF; DNA: TGTGCCAGCAGCTTAGATGGGGTGAGAGAAAAACTGTTTTTT
V: TRBV11-2; D: -; size: -; J: TRBJ2-2; CDR3: CASSTRSAGELFF; DNA: TGTGCCAGCAGCACCAGGTCGGCCGGGGAGCTGTTTTTT
V: TRBV5-1; D: -; size: -; J: TRBJ1-1; CDR3: CASSLWPENTEAFF; DNA: TGCGCCAGCAGCTTGTGGCCAGAGAACACTGAAGCTTTCTTT
V: TRBV6-5; D: -; size: -; J: TRBJ2-3; CDR3: CASSLDYLTDTQYF; DNA: TGTGCCAGCAGTCTTGACTACCTCACAGATACGCAGTATTTT
V: TRBV7-2; D: -; size: few; J: TRBJ2-2; CDR3: CASSLANLGRTYTGELFF; DNA: TGTGCCAGCAGCTTAGCCAACTTGGGTAGGACCTACACCGGGGAGCTGTTTTTT
V: TRBV10-3; D: -; size: -; J: TRBJ1-6; CDR3: CAIKFEVHNSPLHF; DNA: TGTGCCATCAAGTTCGAAGTTCATAATTCACCCCTCCACTTT
V: TRBV7-2; D: TRBD1; size: -; J: TRBJ1-5; CDR3: CASSHTGGNQPQHF; DNA: TGTGCCAGCAGTCATACAGGGGGCAATCAGCCCCAGCATTTT
V: TRBV6-5; D: TRBD2; size: few; J: TRBJ2-1; CDR3: CASSRSGRATQFF; DNA: TGTGCCAGCAGCCGAAGCGGGAGGGCCACGCAGTTCTTC
V: TRBV7-2; D: TRBD1; size: once; J: TRBJ1-6; CDR3: CASSSGQGNSPLHF; DNA: TGTGCCAGCAGCTCGGGACAGGGAAATTCACCCCTCCACTTT
V: TRBV5-8; D: -; size: -; J: TRBJ1-1; CDR3: CASSRRGEAFF; DNA: TGTGCCAGCAGCCGTCGGGGGGAAGCTTTCTTT
V: TRBV5-8; D: -; size: -; J: TRBJ1-5; CDR3: CASSPRTDPFNQPQHF; DNA: TGTGCCAGCAGCCCTCGGACCGATCCTTTTAATCAGCCCCAGCATTTT
V: TRBV28; D: TRBD1; size: once; J: TRBJ1-2; CDR3: CASSLWGQPNYGYTF; DNA: TGTGCCAGCAGTTTATGGGGACAGCCCAACTATGGCTACACCTTC
V: TRBV5-6; D: -; size: -; J: TRBJ2-7; CDR3: CASSRDFTYEQYF; DNA: TGTGCCAGCAGCCGGGACTTCACCTACGAGCAGTACTTC
V: TRBV5-8; D: TRBD1; size: -; J: TRBJ1-5; CDR3: CASSLAVGQGDQPQHF; DNA: TGTGCCAGCAGCTTGGCGGTGGGACAGGGGGATCAGCCCCAGCATTTT
V: TRBV4-3; D: -; size: -; J: TRBJ2-7; CDR3: CASSHPPGSRYHEQYF; DNA: TGCGCCAGCAGCCATCCCCCGGGATCCAGGTATCACGAGCAGTACTTC
V: TRBV2; D: TRBD1; size: -; J: TRBJ2-7; CDR3: CASSARTGHNEQYF; DNA: TGTGCCAGCAGTGCGCGGACAGGGCACAACGAGCAGTACTTC
V: TRBV10-3; D: TRBD2; size: -; J: TRBJ2-3; CDR3: CASKAGAATDTQYF; DNA: TGTGCCTCTAAAGCGGGAGCGGCCACAGATACGCAGTATTTT
V: TRBV30; D: TRBD1; size: few; J: TRBJ1-2; CDR3: CAWSVKGAHGYTF; DNA: TGTGCCTGGAGTGTAAAGGGGGCTCATGGCTACACCTTC
V: TRBV4-3; D: -; size: -; J: TRBJ2-3; CDR3: CASSQEPVSDTQYF; DNA: TGCGCCAGCAGCCAAGAACCAGTCTCGGATACGCAGTATTTT
V: TRBV7-2; D: TRBD1; size: -; J: TRBJ1-3; CDR3: CASSLGPQGRPGNTIYF; DNA: TGTGCCAGCAGCTTAGGGCCACAGGGGAGGCCTGGAAACACCATATATTTT
V: TRBV5-1; D: -; size: few; J: TRBJ2-2; CDR3: CASSLAVANTGELFF; DNA: TGCGCCAGCAGCTTGGCGGTAGCGAACACCGGGGAGCTGTTTTTT
V: TRBV11-2; D: -; size: -; J: TRBJ1-1; CDR3: CASSEWGIRNTEAFF; DNA: TGTGCCAGCAGCGAATGGGGGATCCGGAACACTGAAGCTTTCTTT
V: TRBV4-3; D: -; size: -; J: TRBJ1-1; CDR3: CASSQDWVRTTEAFF; DNA: TGCGCCAGCAGCCAAGATTGGGTCCGTACCACTGAAGCTTTCTTT
V: TRBV28; D: -; size: once; J: TRBJ1-5; CDR3: CASSLGLLAGTYNQPQHF; DNA: TGTGCCAGCAGTTTGGGTTTGTTGGCGGGAACCTACAATCAGCCCCAGCATTTT
V: TRBV5-4; D: -; size: medium-sized; J: TRBJ1-6; CDR3: CASSPSQGHNSPLHF; DNA: TGTGCCAGCAGCCCTTCTCAGGGCCATAATTCACCCCTCCACTTT
V: TRBV14; D: -; size: -; J: TRBJ1-1; CDR3: CASSQLTLLDTEAFF; DNA: TGTGCCAGCAGCCAACTTACACTTTTGGACACTGAAGCTTTCTTT
V: TRBV10-3; D: -; size: -; J: TRBJ1-4; CDR3: CAISELNSELFF; DNA: TGTGCCATCAGTGAGTTAAACAGTGAACTGTTTTTT